The rows below give T cell receptor beta chains drawn from one sample of a study of quantifying T cell responses using KT2 cells. TCRdb re-derived calls from the UMI-ligation and nested PCR reads in MiXCR, one entry per CDR3 protein. The sample has more than 55,000 distinct CDR3 sequences, 12% seen once. Sequencing used PBMCs spiked with cells of the T cell clone KT2. The receptors stem from a human donor. CDR3s include the opening cysteine and the closing phenylalanine or tryptophan. D genes are given only for firm matches. Size is stated for part of the rows, as once, few or many counts, or as a class when the clone is expanded.

>TRBJ1-5|many|TRBV4-2|NA
TGTGCCAGCAGCCCCGGGACTGACGATCAGCCCCAGCATTTT
CASSPGTDDQPQHF
>TRBJ2-7|few|TRBV28|NA
TGTGCCAGCAGTAGCTTTGGGACCGCGACCTACGAGCAGTACTTC
CASSSFGTATYEQYF
>TRBJ1-2|NA|TRBV20-1|NA
TGCAGTGCTAGCCTTAATGGGGGTCCCTATGGCTACACCTTC
CSASLNGGPYGYTF
>TRBJ1-4|few|TRBV6-2/TRBV6-3|NA
TGTGCCAGCCGACCAACGACGGAAGAAAAACTGTTTTTT
CASRPTTEEKLFF
>TRBJ2-6|NA|TRBV12-5|NA
TGTGCTAGTGGTTTAGGGGCCAACGTCCTGACTTTC
CASGLGANVLTF
>TRBJ1-3|NA|TRBV25-1|NA
TGTGCCAGCATGGGAGGGGGTGCTCTCGGAAACACCATATATTTT
CASMGGGALGNTIYF
>TRBJ2-1|NA|TRBV14|TRBD2
TGTGCCAGCAGCTCCGGGACTAGCGGCTATCGGAGCTCCTACAATGAGCAGTTCTTC
CASSSGTSGYRSSYNEQFF
>TRBJ2-1|NA|TRBV4-2|NA
TGTGCCAGCAGCCAAGATAGTTGGGGTGAGCAGTTCTTC
CASSQDSWGEQFF
>TRBJ2-7|few|TRBV20-1|TRBD2
TGCAGTGCTAGACCCATACTAGCGGGGGACGACGAGCAGTACTTC
CSARPILAGDDEQYF
>TRBJ1-1|NA|TRBV27|TRBD1
TGTGCCAGCGGATTGTCCGGGACAGGGGGTATAGCTGAAGCTTTCTTT
CASGLSGTGGIAEAFF
>TRBJ1-2|few|TRBV3-1|NA
TGTGCCAGCAGCCACGACAAAGGAGTGGGTGGCTACACCTTC
CASSHDKGVGGYTF
>TRBJ1-6|few|TRBV20-1|TRBD1
TGCAGTGCTAGAGACCCGGGACAGCTCGATTATAATTCACCCCTCCACTTT
CSARDPGQLDYNSPLHF
>TRBJ2-7|NA|TRBV19|NA
TGTGCCAGTACCTCAACCCTGACAGAGTTCAGCGAGCAGTACTTC
CASTSTLTEFSEQYF
>TRBJ2-3|NA|TRBV5-6|TRBD1
TGTGCCAGCAGCCTTCCGGGACAGGGAACGGATACGCAGTATTTT
CASSLPGQGTDTQYF
>TRBJ2-7|NA|TRBV7-8|NA
TGTGCCAGCAGCTCTTTCCGGGACTCTACCTACGAGCAGTACTTC
CASSSFRDSTYEQYF
>TRBJ1-2|NA|TRBV4-1|NA
TGCGCCAGCAGCCAAGATCCCCCCCCGAAAAGCTATGGCTACACCTTC
CASSQDPPPKSYGYTF
>TRBJ2-1|many|TRBV20-1|NA
TGCAGTGCTCCTCGAGACTCAGGGAATGAGCAGTTCTTC
CSAPRDSGNEQFF
>TRBJ2-3|few|TRBV5-1|NA
TGCGCCAGCAGCTTGGCCCTAGCGAGCTCAGATACGCAGTATTTT
CASSLALASSDTQYF
>TRBJ2-7|NA|TRBV5-1|NA
TGCGCCAGCAGCTTGGAGCTATGGGGCTACGAGCAGTACTTC
CASSLELWGYEQYF
>TRBJ1-2|many|TRBV13|TRBD1
TGTGCCAGCAGCAAGGGGACAGGAAGGAACTATGGCTACACCTTC
CASSKGTGRNYGYTF
>TRBJ2-5|NA|TRBV6-5|TRBD1
TGTGCCAGCAGCCGATACCAGGGGGCGTTTGAGACCCAGTACTTC
CASSRYQGAFETQYF
>TRBJ2-3|few|TRBV7-8|TRBD2
TGTGCCAGCAGCTTTGGACTAGTGAACACAGATACGCAGTATTTT
CASSFGLVNTDTQYF
>TRBJ2-2|NA|TRBV5-1|TRBD1
TGCGCCAGCAGCTTACAGGGGGCCGGCACCGGGGAGCTGTTTTTT
CASSLQGAGTGELFF
>TRBJ2-4|NA|TRBV12-3/TRBV12-4|TRBD1
TGTGCCAGCAGTTTGACAGGGTTAGCCAAAAACATTCAGTACTTC
CASSLTGLAKNIQYF
>TRBJ2-3|NA|TRBV5-4|NA
TGTGCCAGCAGCGGGGTGATGGGTGGCACAGATACGCAGTATTTT
CASSGVMGGTDTQYF
>TRBJ2-7|few|TRBV10-3|TRBD2
TGTGCCATCAGTGCAACTAGCGGGGGGTCGGGGGCCTACGAGCAGTACTTC
CAISATSGGSGAYEQYF
>TRBJ2-5|NA|TRBV6-2/TRBV6-3|NA
TGTGCCAGCACCGGGACCGGAGAGACCCAGTACTTC
CASTGTGETQYF
>TRBJ2-7|many|TRBV20-1|TRBD1
TGCAGTGTGAAACCGGGACAGGGGGACTACGAGCAGTACTTC
CSVKPGQGDYEQYF
>TRBJ1-1|few|TRBV3-1|NA
TGTGCCAGCAGCCAAGAGGGCAGCACTGAAGCTTTCTTT
CASSQEGSTEAFF
>TRBJ2-1|few|TRBV6-5|NA
TGTGCCAGCAAAGTTACCGGGACCGGTGAGCAGTTCTTC
CASKVTGTGEQFF
>TRBJ1-2|few|TRBV4-2|TRBD1
TGTGCCAGCAGCTCTTCGGACAGGGCTTATGGCTACACCTTC
CASSSSDRAYGYTF
>TRBJ1-1|few|TRBV6-5|NA
TGTGCCAGCAGCCAAGGGGCGTTCAGGAACACTGAAGCTTTCTTT
CASSQGAFRNTEAFF
>TRBJ1-6|few|TRBV4-1|NA
TGCGCCAGCAGCCTAAAAACCCTGACCCCGTCAAATTCACCCCTCCACTTT
CASSLKTLTPSNSPLHF
>TRBJ2-5|NA|TRBV7-2|TRBD2
TGTGCCAGCAGCTTTCGTCCCCCAGCGGGAGGGGAGACCCAGTACTTC
CASSFRPPAGGETQYF
>TRBJ2-3|NA|TRBV3-1|NA
TGTGCCAGCAGCCAACGGGGCCCAGATACGCAGTATTTT
CASSQRGPDTQYF
>TRBJ1-1|NA|TRBV6-4|NA
TGTGCCAGCAGTGACGGCGTTCAGACTGAAGCTTTCTTT
CASSDGVQTEAFF
>TRBJ2-3|NA|TRBV29-1|NA
TGCAGCGTTGAGGTCTCCAGGGCTGGGCCAGATACGCAGTATTTT
CSVEVSRAGPDTQYF
>TRBJ2-5|NA|TRBV9|NA
TGTGCCAGCAGCGTAGAAGGGGGAGGGCCCCAAGAGACCCAGTACTTC
CASSVEGGGPQETQYF
>TRBJ1-1|few|TRBV4-3|NA
TGCGCCAGCAGCCAAGACAGGTCAAGGGAACTGGTCACTGAAGCTTTCTTT
CASSQDRSRELVTEAFF
>TRBJ2-7|few|TRBV7-2|TRBD2
TGTGCCAGCAGCTTAGTAGCGGGTGCCTACGAGCAGTACTTC
CASSLVAGAYEQYF
>TRBJ2-1|many|TRBV3-1|NA
TGTGCCAGCAGCCAGGCAGAATCGGAGCAGTTCTTC
CASSQAESEQFF
>TRBJ2-7|NA|TRBV7-6|NA
TGTGCCAGCAGCACACGTCTTCGTCGGAAACACGAGCAGTACTTC
CASSTRLRRKHEQYF
>TRBJ2-5|few|TRBV3-1|NA
TGTGCCAGCAGCCAAGATACCTGGGACCAAGAGACCCAGTACTTC
CASSQDTWDQETQYF
>TRBJ1-5|few|TRBV19|TRBD1
TGTGCCAGTAGTAGATACGAGGACAGGGGAAAGCCTCAGCCCCAGCATTTT
CASSRYEDRGKPQPQHF
>TRBJ2-5|NA|TRBV28|NA
TGTGCCAGCAGTCAGGCTGGCGGGCCCCAAGAGACCCAGTACTTC
CASSQAGGPQETQYF
>TRBJ1-5|few|TRBV3-1|NA
TGTGCCAGCAGCCCGTATATACCGGCAGGGGTTGGGAATCAGCCCCAGCATTTT
CASSPYIPAGVGNQPQHF
>TRBJ2-3|many|TRBV29-1|TRBD1
TGCAGCGTTACGGGACAGTCCACAGATACGCAGTATTTT
CSVTGQSTDTQYF
>TRBJ1-1|few|TRBV12-3/TRBV12-4|NA
TGTGCCAGCAGTCTGGACAGCGTTAACACTGAAGCTTTCTTT
CASSLDSVNTEAFF
>TRBJ2-3|NA|TRBV15|NA
TGTGCCACCAGCAGTCAAGCGGGAGATACGCAGTATTTT
CATSSQAGDTQYF
>TRBJ2-1|few|TRBV29-1|TRBD2
TGCAGCGTTGAAGGGACTAGCGCAAACTACAATGAGCAGTTCTTC
CSVEGTSANYNEQFF
>TRBJ2-3|few|TRBV24-1|TRBD2
TGTGCCACCAGCGGGAGGGGCGGGAGAGGAGATACGCAGTATTTT
CATSGRGGRGDTQYF
>TRBJ2-1|many|TRBV5-1|TRBD2
TGCGCCAGCAGCGGGACTAGTCGGGTAGATGAGCAGTTCTTC
CASSGTSRVDEQFF
>TRBJ2-1|few|TRBV9|TRBD2
TGTGCCAGCAGCGTGGGGACTGGGAGCGGGAGAAATTTTTTAGGTACCTACAATGAGCAGTTCTTC
CASSVGTGSGRNFLGTYNEQFF
>TRBJ2-1|many|TRBV6-4|TRBD2
TGTGCCAGCAGACGGACTAGCGGGGACTACAATGAGCAGTTCTTC
CASRRTSGDYNEQFF
>TRBJ2-3|few|TRBV3-1|NA
TGTGCCAGCAGCCAAGACGGGCTAGGGGGCACAGATACGCAGTATTTT
CASSQDGLGGTDTQYF
>TRBJ2-7|NA|TRBV6-1|TRBD2
TGTGCCAGCAGCGAAGCGGGAGGGCCGTACGAGCAGTACTTC
CASSEAGGPYEQYF